This T cell receptor beta chain came from a study of regulatory T cells in long-lasting Graves disease. In building TCR beta libraries, iRepertoire HTBI primers were used together with Arm-PCR of CDR3 regions. TCRdb passed the multiplex PCR reads through MiXCR, listing each CDR3 protein once. The data contain 310,000 or so distinct CDR3 sequences, roughly a fifth of them singletons. The time point here: persistent/refractory GD, antithyroid drugs over 5 years with positive TRAb. PBMCs provided the RNA from which the TCR library was made. One endocrinology department in Xi'an, China, was where patients came from. Roughly 9.5-milliliter peripheral blood samples went into EDTA tubes. Germline CDR1 KGHSH, CDR2 LQKENI. With 2 bases removed from V and 0 bases from J, the gap between germline ends came to 7 bases. The CDR3 sequence is 14 residues long.

The chain carries TRBV18 and TRBJ1-1; D ambiguous. The clonotype originates from a female donor with Graves disease. The starting material was peripheral blood mononuclear cells (PBMCs), obtained when the disease was refractory, from a patient treated with antithyroid drugs. The CDR3 loop reads CASSPEVLNTEAFF. In DNA form, the CDR3 reads TGTGCCAGCTCACCAGAGGTTCTGAACACTGAAGCTTTCTTT.